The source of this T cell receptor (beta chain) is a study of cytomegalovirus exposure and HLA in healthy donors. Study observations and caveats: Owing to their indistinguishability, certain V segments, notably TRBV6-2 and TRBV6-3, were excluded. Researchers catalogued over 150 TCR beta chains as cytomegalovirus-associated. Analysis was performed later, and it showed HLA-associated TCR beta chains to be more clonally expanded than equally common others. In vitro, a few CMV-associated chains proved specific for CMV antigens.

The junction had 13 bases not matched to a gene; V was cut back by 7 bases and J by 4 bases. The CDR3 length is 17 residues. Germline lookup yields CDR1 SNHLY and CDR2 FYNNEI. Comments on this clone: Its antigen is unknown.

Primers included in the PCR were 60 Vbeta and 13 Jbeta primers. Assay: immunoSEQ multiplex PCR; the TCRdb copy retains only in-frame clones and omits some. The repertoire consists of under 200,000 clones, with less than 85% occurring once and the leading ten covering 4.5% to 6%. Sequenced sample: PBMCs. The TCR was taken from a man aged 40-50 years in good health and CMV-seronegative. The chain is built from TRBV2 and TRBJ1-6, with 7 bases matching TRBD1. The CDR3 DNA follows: TGTGCCAGCAAGATAGGGGGCCCACGACCTTATAATTCACCCCTCCACTTT. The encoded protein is CASKIGGPRPYNSPLHF.